A single T cell receptor beta chain is shown here with its context. The sample comes from a study of T cell changes during pregnancy in multiple sclerosis. TCRdb keeps only in-frame clones here, not all; method: immunoSEQ multiplex PCR. The table lists tens of thousands of clones, just over 90% of them singletons, with approximately 0.75% in the top ten. V was clipped by 3 bases and J by 6 bases, with 12 bases between them. The CDR3 covers 13 residues. Germline-derived CDR1 and CDR2 are GTSNPN and SVGIG (reference sequence). This clonotype was obtained from a female donor in good health, enrolled as a control in a pregnancy study. Sequenced here: peripheral blood, sampled in the second trimester of pregnancy. The V call is TRBV30, the J call TRBJ1-5; possible D gene TRBD1, 5 bases. In nucleotides, the CDR3 is TGTGCCTGGAGGGACAAGAGGAGTCAGCCCCAGCATTTT. This gives the protein CAWRDKRSQPQHF.